This T cell receptor beta chain was sequenced during a study of blood T cell repertoires in COVID-19. Study overall: The United States, Italy and Spain supplied acute and convalescent COVID-19 samples.

The V end was cut by 4 bases, the J end by 4 bases, with 8 bases between. CDR1 is MNHEY, CDR2 SVGAGI, per germline. The CDR3 has 13 residues. Those enrolled in Seattle joined during active infection and were followed longitudinally afterward. This clone has more than one count but fewer than ten. Authors' data handling: The authors estimated nucleated cell counts from reference gene primer amplification. Libraries were prepared by immunoSEQ multiplex PCR; TCRdb keeps only in-frame clonotypes and omits some of them. From that table come the V and J calls and clone size; the DNA was used to work out D and trimming. The sample has 200,000 to 250,000 clones; 81% are singletons.

The chain recombines TRBV6-5 with TRBJ2-1; TRBD1 is a possible D gene (5 bases). This sequence was found in a woman aged 80 or over with COVID-19, enrolled during active disease. Sequenced: peripheral blood. For the CDR3, the DNA is TGTGCCAGCAGTTCCAGGGCTTACAATGAGCAGTTCTTC. Its protein product is CASSSRAYNEQFF.